The 19 T cell receptor beta chains listed next were all sequenced from one sample in a study of blood T cell repertoires in COVID-19. Assay: immunoSEQ multiplex PCR; the TCRdb copy retains only in-frame clones and omits some. The table has around 150,000 clones, 88% seen once. The sequencing input was peripheral blood. Receptor source: a human donor with COVID-19, enrolled during active disease. The donor label of this sample is uncertain.

This chain links TRBV7-8 with TRBJ1-2, with a tentative D call TRBD1 (6 bases). CDR3 length: 14 amino acids. Per germline, CDR1 SGHVS and CDR2 FQNEAQ. Trimming shortened V by 5 bases and J by 0 bases, and 10 bases separated the two germline ends. DNA of the CDR3: TGTGCCAGCAGCCCCAACAGGGCTAACTATGGCTACACCTTC. It translates to CASSPNRANYGYTF.

This chain links TRBV5-1 with TRBJ2-1; a possible D gene is TRBD2 (5 bases). The V end lost 4 bases, the J end lost 8 bases, and 16 bases lay between the germline ends. The CDR3 is 14 amino acids. Germline CDR1 and CDR2: SGHRS and YFSETQ. CDR3 nucleotides: TGCGCCAGCAGCCTGACTACTGCGTCGGATGAGCAGTTCTTC. It codes for CASSLTTASDEQFF.

The chain joins TRBV5-1 to TRBJ2-5; TRBD1 aligns across 7 bases. This CDR3 region has 15 residues. Trimming removed 3 bases from V and 0 bases from J; junction bases left unmatched: 5. Germline assignment: CDR1 SGHRS and CDR2 YFSETQ. CDR3 sequence: CASSSKRGHQETQYF. CDR3 DNA: TGCGCCAGCAGCTCCAAGAGGGGGCACCAAGAGACCCAGTACTTC.

The chain is built from TRBV5-4 and TRBJ2-3; TRBD1 matches 10 bases. The V gene end was trimmed by 0 bases and the J gene end by 14 bases; junction bases not matched to a gene: 6. CDR3 length equals 13 residues. Germline CDR1 reads SGHNT; CDR2 reads YYREEE (reference sequence). Here the CDR3 DNA reads TGTGCCAGCAGCTTGGCCGGGACAGGGGCCGGGTATTTT. It specifies CASSLAGTGAGYF. Drawing the rest from reference TRBV5-4 and TRBJ2-3, the complete variable domain is ETGVTQSPTHLIKTRGQQVTLRCSSQSGHNTVSWYQQALGQGPQFIFQYYREEENGRGNFPPRFSGLQFPNYSSELNVNALELDDSALYLCASSLAGTGAGYFGPGTRLTVL.

This sequence joins TRBV12-3 or TRBV12-4 and TRBJ1-2, with a tentative D call TRBD1 (6 bases). V was clipped by 5 bases and J by 5 bases, with 9 bases between them. The CDR3 is 12 residues long. The CDR3 is CASSGQRYGYTF. CDR3 coding DNA: TGTGCCAGCAGTGGACAGCGATATGGCTACACCTTC.

The gene calls are TRBV5-5 and TRBJ1-2, with 7 bases that match TRBD1. CDR1 and CDR2 from the germline V gene are SGHKS and YYEKEE (reference sequence). The CDR3 contains 14 residues. V was pared by 3 bases and J by 3 bases, with 5 bases of the junction left unmatched. This chain's CDR3 is CASSSTGTDYGYTF. In DNA, the CDR3 is TGTGCCAGCAGCTCGACCGGGACAGACTATGGCTACACCTTC.

The V and J genes are TRBV5-1 and TRBJ1-1; 8 bases are shared with TRBD1. The CDR3 is 13 residues long. CDR1 SGHRS and CDR2 YFSETQ come from the germline V gene. With V trimmed by 4 bases and J by 11 bases, 10 bases remained unmatched. The CDR3 loop is CASSPRTGHLAFF. Written as DNA, the CDR3 is TGCGCCAGCAGCCCCAGGACAGGGCATCTCGCTTTCTTT.

The gene calls are TRBV9 and TRBJ2-1; TRBD2 aligns across 7 bases. The CDR3 length is 18 residues. After removal of 4 bases from V and 3 bases from J, the junction contained 16 bases not matched to a gene. The germline V gene has CDR1 SGDLS and CDR2 YYNGEE. CDR3 DNA: TGTGCCAGCAGCCCCGATGGTCGGTGGGCTAGCGGCTACAATGAGCAGTTCTTC. Translation: CASSPDGRWASGYNEQFF.

The V and J genes are TRBV5-1 and TRBJ2-1, with unresolved D. The CDR3 totals 11 residues. V was trimmed by 0 bases and J by 10 bases, leaving 5 bases between them. The V gene's germline CDR1 is SGHRS and CDR2 YFSETQ. CDR3 sequence: CASSLGGEQFF. The CDR3 DNA follows: TGCGCCAGCAGCTTGGGAGGAGAGCAGTTCTTC.

The chain couples TRBV9 to TRBJ1-6; D is uncertain. Germline loops: CDR1 SGDLS, CDR2 YYNGEE. This CDR3 is 16 amino acids long. Deletions cut 2 bases from V and 0 bases from J, with 9 bases between. The CDR3 loop is CASSVTESSYNSPLHF. In nucleotides, the CDR3 is TGTGCCAGCAGCGTTACCGAGAGCTCCTATAATTCACCCCTCCACTTT.

J is TRBJ2-7 and V is TRBV12-3 or TRBV12-4; 7 positions agree with TRBD1. The CDR3 runs to 12 residues. J gave up 4 bases and V 6 bases, and 3 bases lay outside the gene matches. The CDR3 bases are TGTGCCAGCAGCATGACAGGGTACGAGCAGTACTTC. It translates to CASSMTGYEQYF.

This clone appeared once. The rearrangement links TRBV27 to TRBJ1-6, with D unresolved. Trimming stripped 2 bases from V and 8 bases from J, with 10 bases between. The CDR3 contains 14 residues. Germline V CDR1 and CDR2: MNHEY, SMNVEV (reference sequence). CDR3 region: CASSLRETDSPLHF. CDR3 nucleotide sequence: TGTGCCAGCAGTTTACGTGAGACTGATTCACCCCTCCACTTT.

The chain has TRBV15 and TRBJ1-5; tentatively, D is TRBD1 (6 bases). V was pared by 0 bases and J by 5 bases, with 14 bases between. The V gene's germline CDR1 is LNHNV and CDR2 YYDKDF (reference sequence). The length of the CDR3 is 16 residues. This CDR3 reads CATSRDGHRADQPQHF. CDR3 in DNA: TGTGCCACCAGCAGAGATGGGCACAGGGCAGATCAGCCCCAGCATTTT.

The CDR3 DNA reads as TGTGCCACCAGTGACCCAGCGGACTTATACAATGAGCAGTTCTTC. It is translated as CATSDPADLYNEQFF. This chain joins TRBV24-1 and TRBJ2-1; D is perhaps TRBD2 (5 bases). CDR1 and CDR2 from the germline V gene are KGHDR and SFDVKD. This CDR3 is built from 15 residues. V lost 4 bases and J 4 bases, leaving 13 bases between the germline ends.

The chain recombines TRBV19 with TRBJ1-1; D is unclear. Trimming stripped 5 bases from V and 0 bases from J, with 7 bases between. The CDR3 length is 13 residues. Germline-derived CDR1 and CDR2 are LNHDA and SQIVND (reference sequence). DNA of the CDR3: TGTGCCAGTAGTCGGGTAATGAACACTGAAGCTTTCTTT. It encodes CASSRVMNTEAFF.

The rearrangement uses TRBV7-9 and TRBJ2-3; D is ambiguous. CDR1 SEHNR and CDR2 FQNEAQ come from the germline V gene (reference sequence). V lost 9 bases and J lost 2, with 6 bases in between. There are 11 residues in the CDR3. CDR3 bases: TGTGCCAGTTCCCTCACAGATACGCAGTATTTT. Translation: CASSLTDTQYF.

The genes are TRBV5-4 and TRBJ2-7, with a possible D match to TRBD1 (6 bases). The CDR3 loop spans 13 amino acids. Germline V lookup: CDR1 SGHNT, CDR2 YYREEE (reference sequence). V gave up 2 bases and J gave up 5 bases, with 11 bases separating them. The CDR3 DNA is TGTGCCAGCAGCTTCCGGGACACAGACGAGCAGTACTTC. Residues: CASSFRDTDEQYF.

This clone was observed once. The J gene is TRBJ2-2, the V gene TRBV3-1 (or the pseudogene TRBV3-2); possible D gene TRBD1, 6 bases. Germline V CDR1 and CDR2: LGHDT, YNNKEL (reference sequence). CDR3 length: 17 amino acids. V dropped 4 bases and J dropped 0 bases, with 15 bases sitting between them. CDR3 nucleotide sequence: TGTGCCAGCAGCCTACGAAAGGACAGCGCGAACACCGGGGAGCTGTTTTTT. Protein product: CASSLRKDSANTGELFF.

The genes are TRBV4-1 and TRBJ2-5; 9 bases align to TRBD2. The CDR3 covers 16 residues. Per germline, CDR1 MGHRA and CDR2 YSYEKL. V shed 0 bases and J 6 bases; nucleotides not matched to a gene: 8. The CDR3 loop is CASSQEEAGGMKTQYF. CDR3 DNA sequence: TGCGCCAGCAGCCAAGAGGAGGCGGGAGGGATGAAGACCCAGTACTTC.